The entry below gives a single TCR beta chain sequence along with its context. Its antigen is not identified. At one boundary the junction diverges from the germline segment, which might be a read error. The investigators made TCR beta cDNA from roughly 0.55 ug total RNA, using a constant-region primer. Three nested multiplex PCR rounds, a slightly modified ARM-PCR, produced the libraries for TCR beta. Researchers ran the first two PCR rounds for roughly 11 cycles each with TRBV1-TRBV30 forward primers and a C-beta reverse primer. TCRdb independently ran MiXCR on the multiplex PCR reads; one entry per CDR3 protein. The table has approximately 110,000 distinct CDR3 sequences, 55% to 75% seen once. For each extraction, RNA and DNA were obtained together from about 19-30 mg of unsorted bulk tissue. Patients underwent surgical resection for primary liver carcinoma. Five discrete regions of every tumor underwent sampling.

This sample is part of a study of tumor-infiltrating lymphocytes in primary liver carcinoma. On the study more broadly: Every sample contained roughly 3.65 to 7.5 million productive TCRbeta reads, and these numbers were similar from one tissue type to another.

Broader study findings: Tumor-adjacent and tumor-blood pairs shared less of their repertoires than tumor region pairs shared.

The CDR3 covers 16 residues. CDR1 is SGHAT and CDR2 is FQNNGV in the germline V gene. The gene calls are TRBV11-2 and TRBJ2-3; the match to TRBD2 covers 7 bases. Sequencing was performed on liver tumor tissue from sampling region 3. This sample's subset: tumor region T3, left-lateral pole. The clonotype comes from a woman aged 55 to 70 with primary liver carcinoma and hepatitis B virus infection. The CDR3 nucleotides are TGTGCCAGCAGCCTAGGACTAGTGACTAGCACAGATATGCAGTATTTT. The encoded protein is CASSLGLVTSTDMQYF.